Each of the 9 T cell receptor beta chains below was sequenced from the same sample in a study of tissue T cells after allogeneic stem cell transplantation. Specified time point: mouse harvest day 7 after allogeneic transplant. Mouse grafts combined 10^7 T-cell-depleted bone marrow cells with 10^6 splenic CD5+ T cells. TCRdb's copy holds only in-frame clones and misses some; the assay was immunoSEQ multiplex PCR. This table holds more than 6,500 clones, about 51% found once. The sequencing input was gut tissue. These TCRs come from a female BALB/c mouse given C57BL/6 T cells with graft-versus-host disease after an allogeneic hematopoietic cell transplant.

Worth noting for this clone: Gene names and germline match the mouse. The read comes to an end 1 residue before the CDR3 does, leaving the germline J gene to fill in the end. The chain employs TRBV23 and TRBJ2-5; no check of the table's D call, TRBD1, against the DNA was made. CDR1 is KGHTA, CDR2 FQNQQP, per germline. The CDR3 has 13 amino acids. This CDR3 reads CSSSRQGRDTQYF. The CDR3 bases that were read are TGCTCCAGCAGCCGACAGGGACGAGACACCCAGTAC.

This clone was seen only a few times. Gene names are mouse gene names. The CDR3 end falls 1 residue outside the read, so it is completed with the germline J gene. The chain recombines TRBV16 with TRBJ1-5; unclear D gene. V shed 1 base and J shed 7 bases, with 5 bases lying between them. The V gene's germline CDR1 is SGHSA and CDR2 FRNQAP. The CDR3 covers 12 residues. CDR3 DNA (partial): TGTGCAAGCAGCTTAGTGGGACAGGCTCCGCTT. This gives the protein CASSLVGQAPL. The complete CDR3 reads CASSLVGQAPLF.

Worth noting for this clone: Any gene name here is a mouse gene name. Read data end 1 residue before the CDR3 end; the end is taken from the germline J gene. The rearrangement links TRBV26 to TRBJ1-1; D gene ambiguous. V lost 6 bases and J lost 0, with 8 bases in between. Germline assignment: CDR1 KGHPV and CDR2 FQNQEV (reference sequence). The CDR3 runs to 13 residues. CDR3 bases read: TGTGCCAGCAGCCCCGGGACAAACACAGAAGTCTTC. Translation: CASSPGTNTEVF. The CDR3 in full is CASSPGTNTEVFF.

Worth noting for this clone: Mouse germline and gene names are used. CDR3 in amino acids: CASSQVGTGEAEQFF. CDR3 DNA (partial): TGTGCCAGCAGCCAAGTAGGGACAGGAGAGGCTGAGCAGTTC. The rearrangement joins TRBV2 to TRBJ2-1, with TRBD1 matching over 8 bases. Coverage ceases 1 residue before the CDR3 finishes, and the germline J gene fills in the end. This CDR3 has 15 residues. In germline, CDR1 is LGHNA, CDR2 YSYQKL. After removal of 1 base from V and 7 bases from J, the junction contained 6 bases not matched to a gene.

About this clone: The gene names given are mouse names. The CDR3 extends 1 residue past the end of the read, so its final part is completed from the germline J gene. The V and J genes are TRBV12-1 and TRBJ2-3, with D perhaps matching TRBD2 (5 bases). Between the trimmed V and J ends, which lost 3 bases and 1 base, there was a span of 7 bases. The V gene's germline CDR1 is SGHSN and CDR2 HYEKVE. The CDR3 is made up of 13 amino acids. The CDR3 reads CASSGWGAETLYF. The part of the CDR3 DNA that was read is TGTGCCAGCTCTGGCTGGGGTGCAGAAACGCTGTAT.

Remarks on this clone: Gene names are the mouse ones. Sequencing ends 1 residue short of the CDR3 end; the germline J gene provides the rest. The chain carries TRBV13-2 and TRBJ2-4, with TRBD2 as a possible D gene (6 bases). There are 14 residues in the CDR3. Trimming took 0 bases from V and 6 from J, leaving 11 bases between them. Germline CDR1 is NNHNN and CDR2 is SYGAGS (reference sequence). The sequenced CDR3 bases are TGTGCCAGCGGTGATGCGGCTGGGGTGAACACCTTGTAC. It yields the protein CASGDAAGVNTLY. The entire CDR3 sequence reads CASGDAAGVNTLYF.

This clone was counted once. The gene names here belong to mouse. The read ends 1 residue shy of where the CDR3 ends; the end is completed using the germline J gene. The chain is built from TRBV26 and TRBJ1-1; D remains ambiguous. With 0 bases removed from V and 0 bases from J, the gap between germline ends came to 5 bases. The germline V gene has CDR1 KGHPV and CDR2 FQNQEV (reference sequence). The CDR3 loop spans 14 amino acids. The CDR3 bases that were read are TGTGCCAGCAGTCTGTCCAGGACAAACACAGAAGTCTTC. Residues: CASSLSRTNTEVF. The CDR3, in full, reads CASSLSRTNTEVFF.

Note on this clone: Mouse gene names apply. With the read ending 1 residue before the CDR3 end, the germline J gene is used to fill in that end. This sequence joins TRBV12-2 and TRBJ1-2, with D unclear. The ends were cut back, 0 bases at V and 0 bases at J, with 4 bases in the middle. This CDR3 comprises 13 residues. Germline CDR1 SGHLS, CDR2 HYDKME. Partial CDR3 DNA: TGTGCCAGCTCTCTCGGGACAAACTCCGACTACACC. Its protein product is CASSLGTNSDYT. In full, the CDR3 reads CASSLGTNSDYTF.

Worth noting for this clone: Gene names and germline match the mouse. Read coverage stops 1 residue before the CDR3 terminus; the germline J gene supplies the remainder. V usage is TRBV16 and J usage is TRBJ1-1, with D tentatively TRBD1 (5 bases). V was pared by 3 bases and J by 0 bases, with 8 bases between. This CDR3 is built from 14 residues. Germline-derived CDR1 and CDR2 are SGHSA and FRNQAP. CDR3 bases read: TGTGCAAGCAGCTTCCAGGGATCAAACACAGAAGTCTTC. Encoded protein: CASSFQGSNTEVF. The CDR3 in its entirety is CASSFQGSNTEVFF.